Following are 3 T cell receptor beta chains from one sample sequenced in a study of OX40 agonist ivuxolimab in advanced cancers. Library creation used the immunoSEQ multiplex PCR assay. Here the immuneACCESS table is served through TCRdb, limited to in-frame sequences with V and J called. Missing clones are a known gap in these copies; in checked studies unresolved V genes cover under half, and the rest lacks a known reason. The sample includes 60,000 to 85,000 clones, with roughly 80% observed a single time. The ten largest clones represent roughly 6.8% of the sample. Here the sequenced sample was CD4+ or CD8+ T cells sorted from blood, taken in a trial of the OX40 agonist ivuxolimab. These receptor sequences come from an adult with an advanced solid tumor such as melanoma, head and neck, liver or kidney cancer.

V gene TRBV29-1 combines with J gene TRBJ2-6, with D hard to call. The CDR3 spans 13 residues. Trimming took off 4 bases at V and 0 bases at J, with 4 bases between the two ends. Germline CDR1 is SQVTM and CDR2 is ANQGSEA. In nucleotides, the CDR3 is TGCAGCGTTGTGAGCTCTGGGGCCAACGTCCTGACTTTC. Translation: CSVVSSGANVLTF.

The chain couples TRBV7-9 to TRBJ2-3; D is unresolved. Germline loops: CDR1 SEHNR, CDR2 FQNEAQ (reference sequence). The V end was cut by 3 bases, the J end by 6 bases, with 19 bases between. The CDR3 is made up of 16 amino acids. Written as DNA, the CDR3 is TGTGCCAGCAGCTTTACCGCCTTTACCCACAGCGATACGCAGTATTTT. Protein sequence: CASSFTAFTHSDTQYF.

This clone was seen once. This chain links TRBV12-5 with TRBJ1-5; TRBD1 aligns across 7 bases. Trimming took 6 bases from V and 2 from J; bases not matched to a gene: 13. The CDR3 is 17 amino acids. From germline, CDR1 is LGHNT and CDR2 FRNRAP. The CDR3 spells CASGDRDREGRNQPQHF. The CDR3 DNA follows: TGTGCTAGTGGCGACAGAGACAGGGAAGGTCGCAATCAGCCCCAGCATTTT.